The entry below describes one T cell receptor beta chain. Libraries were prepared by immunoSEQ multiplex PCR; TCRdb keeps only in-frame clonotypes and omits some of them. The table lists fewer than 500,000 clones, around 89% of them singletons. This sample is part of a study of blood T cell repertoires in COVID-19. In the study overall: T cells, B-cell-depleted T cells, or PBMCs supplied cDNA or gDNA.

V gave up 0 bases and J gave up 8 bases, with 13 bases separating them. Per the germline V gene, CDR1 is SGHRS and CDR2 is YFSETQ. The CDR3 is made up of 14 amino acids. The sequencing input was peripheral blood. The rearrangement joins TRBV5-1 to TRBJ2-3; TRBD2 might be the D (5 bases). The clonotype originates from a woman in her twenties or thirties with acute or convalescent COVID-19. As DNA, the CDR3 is TGCGCCAGCAGCTTGGGATTGGACTTAGGTACGCAGTATTTT. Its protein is CASSLGLDLGTQYF.